One TCR beta chain is described in this entry. What it binds is unknown. These data belong to a study of T cell repertoires in cytomegalovirus infection. Study details: In public TCR beta signatures, there were indications of both CMV infection and matching HLA type. Study results and limitations: People with CMV and the relevant HLA were identified by cumulative public TCR beta family frequency. HLA-C-restricted TCR beta clonotypes specific for CMV led the ex vivo response.

V gave up 4 bases and J gave up 6 bases; unmatched junction bases: 15. The CDR3 covers 16 residues. CDR1 is SNHLY, CDR2 FYNNEI, per germline. TCRdb re-called the reads with MiXCR, one entry per CDR3 protein. The sample holds more than 350,000 distinct CDR3 sequences; roughly a third are singletons and the top ten take about an eighth. The J gene is TRBJ2-7, the V gene TRBV2; TRBD2 aligns across 7 bases. This sequence was found in a human donor in good health (CMV status not recorded). Some clones in this sample may be carry-over from other donors' samples. The sample was PBMCs. CDR3 region: CASSGDGGSIFSEQYF. DNA for the CDR3: TGTGCCAGCAGTGGCGACGGGGGGAGCATCTTTTCCGAGCAGTACTTC.